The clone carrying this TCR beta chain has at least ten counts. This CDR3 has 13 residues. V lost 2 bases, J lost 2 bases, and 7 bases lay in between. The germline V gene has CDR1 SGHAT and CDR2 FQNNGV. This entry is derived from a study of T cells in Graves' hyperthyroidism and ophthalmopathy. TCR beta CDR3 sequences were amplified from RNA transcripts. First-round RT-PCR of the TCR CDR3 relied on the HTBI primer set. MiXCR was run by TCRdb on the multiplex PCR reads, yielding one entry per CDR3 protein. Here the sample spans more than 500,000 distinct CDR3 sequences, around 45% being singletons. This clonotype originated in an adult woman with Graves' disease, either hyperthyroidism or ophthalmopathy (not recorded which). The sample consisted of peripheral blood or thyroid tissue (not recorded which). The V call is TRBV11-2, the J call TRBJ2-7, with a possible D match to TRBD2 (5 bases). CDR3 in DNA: TGTGCCAGCAGCTTATCCGGGACCTACGAGCAGTACTTC. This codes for CASSLSGTYEQYF.